This TCR beta chain was documented in a study of T cell repertoires in cytomegalovirus infection. Study background: Researchers turned to recently identified HLA-C-restricted CMV epitopes as well as well-studied HLA-B-restricted ones. A matching HLA type, together with CMV infection, was signaled by public TCR beta signatures.

Turning to this clonotype: Its matching antigen is unknown.

From the reads, TCRdb called clonotypes with MiXCR, one entry per CDR3 protein. The profile shows hundreds of thousands of distinct CDR3 sequences, about 30% of them singletons. General study points: Within the response measured ex vivo, HLA-C-restricted CMV-specific TCR beta clonotypes were dominant. Pooled public TCR beta family frequency picked out CMV carriers with the relevant HLA.

Germline CDR1 and CDR2: SGHTA and FQGNSA. Deletions cut 7 bases from V and 0 bases from J, with 13 bases between. The CDR3 consists of 15 residues. The chain has TRBV7-2 and TRBJ2-1; D remains unclear. The starting material was cultured PBMCs, obtained from culture after CMV antigen stimulation. This TCR came from a human donor in good health (CMV status not recorded). Some clones in this sample may be carry-over from other donors' samples. This CDR3 is CASKRTAISYNEQFF. CDR3 coding DNA: TGTGCCAGCAAAAGAACAGCTATCTCCTACAATGAGCAGTTCTTC.